This is a list of T cell receptor delta chains from one sample in a study of gamma-delta chains in newborns, infants, children. TCRdb repeated clone calling on the reads with CATT. The sample yields around 11,000 delta-chain clones, 3.5% seen once. Sequenced sample: blood. These receptors all stem from a child who was a newborn, infant or young child, either healthy, febrile or measles-vaccinated (not recorded which). Each CDR3 is given with its conserved first and last residue. The D gene is left open where the match is weak. The size field is filled for only some rows; it gives once, few, many or a size class.

D | size | J | V | DNA | CDR3
. | . | TRDJ1 | TRDV2 | TGTGCCTGTGACACTCTCCCCTCGGGGGGACAAGGTCGGGGTTACGATAAACTCATCTTT | CACDTLPSGGQGRGYDKLIF
TRDD3 | few | TRDJ3 | TRDV1 | TGTGCTCTTGGACCTCCCCTACGGGACTCTGGGGGCCCCTGGGACACCCGACAGATGTTTTTC | CALGPPLRDSGGPWDTRQMFF
TRDD3 | . | TRDJ1 | TRDV1 | TGTGCTCTTGGGCCGCGTGGGGGACCACCCCCGTACACCGATAAACTCATCTTT | CALGPRGGPPPYTDKLIF
TRDD3 | . | TRDJ1 | TRDV1 | TGTGCTCTTGGGGAACTGATTGGATCCCCGTACTGGGGGACCCACACCGATAAACTCATCTTT | CALGELIGSPYWGTHTDKLIF
TRDD3 | medium-sized | TRDJ2 | TRDV2 | TGTGCCTGTGACTCTTTACTGGGGGATTTGACAGCACAACTCTTCTTT | CACDSLLGDLTAQLFF
. | . | TRDJ1 | TRDV3 | TGTGCCTTTACGGGTCTTCCTACTACTCACTGGGGGACACACACCGATAAACTCATCTTT | CAFTGLPTTHWGTHTDKLIF
. | medium-sized | TRDJ1 | TRDV2 | TGTGCCTGTGACGCTCTACGCCTCCCCCGGGGAGCCGATAAACTCATCTTT | CACDALRLPRGADKLIF
. | . | TRDJ1 | TRAV29/DV5 | TGTGCAGCAATCACTCCGTCCGAGACGGGGGACCTATACACCGATAAACTCATCTTT | CAAITPSETGDLYTDKLIF
TRDD3 | . | TRDJ1 | TRDV3 | TGTGCCTTTTTTTCCTCTGGGGGCCCCAAGTACACCGATAAACTCATCTTT | CAFFSSGGPKYTDKLIF
TRDD3 | . | TRDJ3 | TRDV2 | TGTGCCTGTGAGTCCCTCTTACTGGGGGATCCCTGGGACGCCCGACAGATGTTTTTC | CACESLLLGDPWDARQMFF
TRDD3 | . | TRDJ1 | TRDV3 | TGTGCCTTTAAACGCGGGGGATACGCAGGGGTGGCTAAACTCATCTTT | CAFKRGGYAGVAKLIF
. | . | TRDJ3 | TRDV2 | TGTGCCTGTGACTGGGGATCCTGGGACACCCGACAGATGTTTTTC | CACDWGSWDTRQMFF